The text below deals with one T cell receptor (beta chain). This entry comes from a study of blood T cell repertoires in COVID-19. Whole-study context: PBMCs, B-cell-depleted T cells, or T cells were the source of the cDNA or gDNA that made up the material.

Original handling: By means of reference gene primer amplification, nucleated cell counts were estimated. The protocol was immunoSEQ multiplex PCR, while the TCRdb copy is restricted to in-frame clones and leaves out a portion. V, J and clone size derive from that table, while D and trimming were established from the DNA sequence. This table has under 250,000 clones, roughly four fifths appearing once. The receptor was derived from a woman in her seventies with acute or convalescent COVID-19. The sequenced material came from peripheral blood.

The DNA for the CDR3 is TGTGCCAGCAGCGCACAGGGATACTCACCCCTCCACTTT. It translates to CASSAQGYSPLHF. This chain links TRBV7-2 with TRBJ1-6; TRBD1 is a possible D gene (6 bases). V was shortened by 5 bases and J by 10 bases, with 12 bases between the two germline ends. The germline gives CDR1 SGHTA, CDR2 FQGNSA. This CDR3 is built from 13 residues.